Listed below are T cell receptor beta chains from one sample, sequenced in a study of blood T cell repertoires in COVID-19. Generated by immunoSEQ multiplex PCR, the TCRdb table keeps only in-frame clones and is missing some. This sample yields 130,000 or so clones, of which 86% are seen a single time; over 8% belongs to the top ten. Sample: peripheral blood. Source of these receptors: a woman aged 60-75 years with acute or convalescent COVID-19. The CDR3 runs from the conserved cysteine through the conserved F or W. A D gene is named only where the DNA matches it firmly. The size of a clone is reported for some rows only, either as once, few or many, or as a class for expanded clones.

v_gene	abundance	j_gene	d_gene	CDR3aa	CDR3nt
TRBV7-3	-	TRBJ2-3	-	CASSQSGGTDTQYF	TGTGCCAGCAGCCAATCGGGGGGCACAGATACGCAGTATTTT
TRBV3-1/TRBV3-2	-	TRBJ2-5	-	CASSQGLLAEETQYF	TGTGCCAGCAGCCAAGGATTACTAGCCGAAGAGACCCAGTACTTC
TRBV7-9	-	TRBJ2-3	-	CASSLVGDTQYF	TGTGCCAGCAGCTTAGTCGGAGATACGCAGTATTTT
TRBV10-2	-	TRBJ2-3	-	CASSELYTDTQYF	TGCGCCAGCAGTGAGTTATACACAGATACGCAGTATTTT
TRBV5-6	-	TRBJ2-4	TRBD1	CASSSTGGAPKNIQYF	TGTGCCAGCAGCTCAACAGGGGGCGCGCCCAAAAACATTCAGTACTTC
TRBV28	-	TRBJ2-1	-	CASSYAGAFYNEQFF	TGTGCCAGCAGTTATGCGGGGGCCTTCTACAATGAGCAGTTCTTC
TRBV11-2	-	TRBJ1-1	-	CASSLEGGRELTEAFF	TGTGCCAGCAGCTTAGAAGGTGGCAGGGAATTGACTGAAGCTTTCTTT
TRBV6-5	-	TRBJ2-3	-	CASSARITDTQYF	TGTGCCAGCAGCGCGCGGATCACAGATACGCAGTATTTT
TRBV24-1	-	TRBJ1-2	-	CATSELERGGYTF	TGTGCCACCAGTGAACTGGAGCGAGGGGGCTACACCTTC
TRBV3-1/TRBV3-2	-	TRBJ2-5	-	CASSHQRGGLETQYF	TGTGCCAGCAGCCATCAAAGGGGGGGCTTAGAGACCCAGTACTTC
TRBV27	-	TRBJ2-1	TRBD2	CASSLQGLAGGREQFF	TGTGCCAGCAGTTTGCAGGGACTAGCGGGGGGGCGGGAGCAGTTCTTC
TRBV6-5	-	TRBJ2-1	TRBD2	CASSYSSGGLGEQFF	TGTGCCAGCAGCTACTCTAGCGGGGGGTTAGGCGAGCAGTTCTTC
TRBV5-4	-	TRBJ1-5	TRBD1	CASSLAPPGQGVNQPQHF	TGTGCCAGCAGCTTGGCCCCCCCGGGACAGGGGGTAAATCAGCCCCAGCATTTT
TRBV27	-	TRBJ2-5	-	CASSLGRDRWETQYF	TGTGCCAGCAGTTTAGGGAGGGACAGGTGGGAGACCCAGTACTTC
TRBV30	-	TRBJ1-2	TRBD1	CAWTKALRQGRLEYGYTF	TGTGCCTGGACCAAAGCCCTGAGACAGGGGAGGTTGGAGTATGGCTACACCTTC
TRBV5-3	-	TRBJ1-1	-	CARSLGRGAEAFF	TGTGCCAGAAGCTTGGGCAGGGGTGCTGAAGCTTTCTTT
TRBV29-1	-	TRBJ2-3	-	CSEEVADTQYF	TGCAGCGAGGAGGTGGCAGATACGCAGTATTTT
TRBV12-3/TRBV12-4	-	TRBJ2-5	-	CASRYSQETQYF	TGTGCCAGCAGGTACAGCCAAGAGACCCAGTACTTC
TRBV9	once	TRBJ2-3	-	CASSVGAAPWGLSTDTQYF	TGTGCCAGCAGCGTAGGGGCCGCCCCTTGGGGCCTGAGCACAGATACGCAGTATTTT
TRBV2	few	TRBJ1-3	-	CASSGRLRVSGNTIYF	TGTGCCAGCAGTGGGAGACTAAGAGTCTCTGGAAACACCATATATTTT
TRBV5-4	-	TRBJ1-1	-	CASMPRGGRNTEAFF	TGTGCCAGCATGCCACGGGGGGGACGGAACACTGAAGCTTTCTTT
TRBV11-3	-	TRBJ2-7	-	CASSLHPGTYEQYF	TGTGCCAGCAGCTTACACCCGGGAACCTACGAGCAGTACTTC
TRBV4-2	-	TRBJ1-3	-	CASSQESSVRTGNTIYF	TGTGCCAGCAGCCAAGAATCGTCTGTGCGGACTGGAAACACCATATATTTT
TRBV18	-	TRBJ2-2	TRBD1	CASSPSAGTGAGELFF	TGTGCCAGCTCACCCAGCGCCGGGACAGGGGCCGGGGAGCTGTTTTTT
TRBV29-1	-	TRBJ2-7	TRBD1	CSVRQGITYEQYF	TGCAGCGTTAGACAGGGGATAACCTACGAGCAGTACTTC
TRBV2	few	TRBJ1-5	TRBD1	CANWGQRYNQPQHF	TGTGCCAACTGGGGACAGCGTTACAATCAGCCCCAGCATTTT
TRBV18	few	TRBJ2-7	-	CASSQQLYEQYF	TGTGCCAGCTCTCAACAGCTATACGAGCAGTACTTC
TRBV11-3	-	TRBJ2-5	-	CASSLGISADREGETQYF	TGTGCCAGCAGCTTAGGAATCTCTGCGGACAGGGAGGGAGAGACCCAGTACTTC
TRBV9	once	TRBJ2-1	TRBD2	CASSVGPSGGYNEQFF	TGTGCCAGCAGCGTAGGTCCTAGCGGGGGATACAATGAGCAGTTCTTC
TRBV6-5	-	TRBJ1-6	TRBD1	CASNRDRVQSPLHF	TGTGCCAGCAATAGGGACAGGGTCCAATCACCCCTCCACTTT
TRBV5-1	-	TRBJ1-6	TRBD1	CASSLGPGGGSPLHF	TGCGCCAGCAGCTTGGGCCCAGGGGGCGGATCACCCCTCCACTTT
TRBV4-1	once	TRBJ1-5	-	CASSHPNEVWGGQPQHF	TGCGCCAGCAGCCACCCAAACGAAGTCTGGGGGGGTCAGCCCCAGCATTTT
TRBV5-1	-	TRBJ2-1	TRBD2	CASSLGSSGGDEQFF	TGCGCCAGCAGCTTGGGGTCTAGCGGGGGAGATGAGCAGTTCTTC
TRBV5-8	-	TRBJ2-1	TRBD1	CASSLGYRGQGDEQFF	TGTGCCAGCAGCTTGGGGTACAGGGGCCAAGGGGATGAGCAGTTCTTC
TRBV11-3	once	TRBJ1-6	-	CASSFRGTLHF	TGTGCCAGCAGCTTTCGCGGGACCCTCCACTTT
TRBV11-1	-	TRBJ1-1	TRBD1	CASSLGQGAGNTEAFF	TGTGCCAGCAGTCTCGGACAGGGGGCAGGGAACACTGAAGCTTTCTTT
TRBV3-1/TRBV3-2	-	TRBJ2-5	-	CASSQDLGLARETQYF	TGTGCCAGCAGCCAAGATCTGGGGCTCGCCAGGGAGACCCAGTACTTC
TRBV2	once	TRBJ2-1	TRBD2	CASTISTSGANEQFF	TGTGCCAGCACAATAAGTACTAGCGGGGCCAATGAGCAGTTCTTC
TRBV5-5	-	TRBJ1-3	-	CASTLAGAGNTIYF	TGTGCCAGCACCTTGGCAGGGGCTGGAAACACCATATATTTT
TRBV28	-	TRBJ2-1	-	CASSYTRGGMGEQFF	TGTGCCAGCAGCTACACCCGGGGAGGCATGGGCGAGCAGTTCTTC
TRBV7-2	-	TRBJ1-2	TRBD1	CASSRDRTNYGYTF	TGTGCCAGCAGCCGGGACAGGACTAACTATGGCTACACCTTC
TRBV4-2	-	TRBJ1-6	-	CASRAGFNSPLHF	TGTGCCAGCAGGGCGGGATTCAATTCACCCCTCCACTTT